This T cell receptor beta chain derives from a study of cytomegalovirus exposure and HLA in healthy donors. Researchers ran the PCR with 60 Vbeta and 13 Jbeta primers. Sequencing used immunoSEQ multiplex PCR; TCRdb keeps in-frame clones, though not all of them. The sample records approximately 98,000 clones, roughly 70% being singletons. All donors participated as healthy donors of bone marrow. In the case of this clone: Its antigen is unknown.

This CDR3 is 17 amino acids long. The trim removed 3 bases at V and 4 bases at J, leaving 7 bases unmatched. The germline gives CDR1 LGHNA, CDR2 YNFKEQ. Study-level findings and limits: TCR beta chains numbering under 200 were designated cytomegalovirus-associated. According to an earlier analysis, most TCR beta V segments yielded productive rearrangements about 87% or about 30% of the time.

This chain joins TRBV4-2 and TRBJ2-3, with 13 bases aligning to TRBD2. The sequence came from a male donor in good health and CMV-seronegative. Sequenced input: PBMCs. The CDR3 loop reads CASSQGGTSGISDTQYF. In DNA form, the CDR3 reads TGTGCCAGCAGCCAGGGGGGGACTAGCGGGATTTCAGATACGCAGTATTTT.